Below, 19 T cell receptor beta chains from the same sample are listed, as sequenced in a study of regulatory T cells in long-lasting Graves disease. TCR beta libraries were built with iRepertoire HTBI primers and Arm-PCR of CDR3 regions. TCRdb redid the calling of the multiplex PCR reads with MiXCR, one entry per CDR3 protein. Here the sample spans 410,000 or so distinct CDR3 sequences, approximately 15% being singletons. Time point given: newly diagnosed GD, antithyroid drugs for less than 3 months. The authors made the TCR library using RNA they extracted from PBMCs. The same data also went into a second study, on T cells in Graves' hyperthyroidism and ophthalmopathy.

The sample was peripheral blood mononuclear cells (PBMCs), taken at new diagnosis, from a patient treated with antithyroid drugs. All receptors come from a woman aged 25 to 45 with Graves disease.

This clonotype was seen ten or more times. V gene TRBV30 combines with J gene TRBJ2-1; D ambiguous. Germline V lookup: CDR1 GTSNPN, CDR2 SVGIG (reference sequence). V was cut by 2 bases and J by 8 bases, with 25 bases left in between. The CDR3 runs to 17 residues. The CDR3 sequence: CAWSPSGGRIVAHEQFF. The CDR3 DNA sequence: TGTGCCTGGAGTCCTTCCGGTGGACGGATCGTGGCGCATGAGCAGTTCTTC. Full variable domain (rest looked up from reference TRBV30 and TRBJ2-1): SQTIHQWPATLVQPVGSPLSLECTVEGTSNPNLYWYRQAAGRGLQLLFYSVGIGQISSEVPQNLSASRPQDRQFILSSKKLLLSDSGFYLCAWSPSGGRIVAHEQFFGPGTRLTVL.

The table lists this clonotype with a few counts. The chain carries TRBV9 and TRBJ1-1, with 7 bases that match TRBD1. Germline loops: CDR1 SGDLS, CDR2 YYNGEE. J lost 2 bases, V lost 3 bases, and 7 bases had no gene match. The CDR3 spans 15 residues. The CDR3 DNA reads TGTGCCAGCAGCGACAGACAGGGAGCCAACACTGAAGCTTTCTTT. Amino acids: CASSDRQGANTEAFF.

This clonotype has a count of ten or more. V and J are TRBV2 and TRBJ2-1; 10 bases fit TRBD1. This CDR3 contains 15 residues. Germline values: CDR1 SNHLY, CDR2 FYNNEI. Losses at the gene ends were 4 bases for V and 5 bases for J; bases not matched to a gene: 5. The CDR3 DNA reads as TGTGCCAGCAGTGGACAGGGGGCGATGAACAATGAGCAGTTCTTC. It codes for CASSGQGAMNNEQFF.

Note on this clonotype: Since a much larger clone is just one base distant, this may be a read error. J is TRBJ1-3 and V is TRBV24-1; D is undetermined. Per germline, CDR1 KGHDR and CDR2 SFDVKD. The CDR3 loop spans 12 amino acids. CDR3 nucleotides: TGTGTCACCAGTGATCCGGGAAACACCATATATTTT. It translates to CVTSDPGNTIYF.

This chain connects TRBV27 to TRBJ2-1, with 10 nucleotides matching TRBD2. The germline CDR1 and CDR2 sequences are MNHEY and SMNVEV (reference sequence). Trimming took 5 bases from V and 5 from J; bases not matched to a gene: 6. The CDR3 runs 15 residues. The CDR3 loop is CASSKPGLAHNEQFF. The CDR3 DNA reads TGTGCCAGCAGTAAGCCGGGACTAGCGCACAATGAGCAGTTCTTC.

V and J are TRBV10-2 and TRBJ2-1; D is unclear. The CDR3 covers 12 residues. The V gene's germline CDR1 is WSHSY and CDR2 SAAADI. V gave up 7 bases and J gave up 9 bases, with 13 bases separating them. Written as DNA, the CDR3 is TGCGCCAGCACCCGAAATTCTGCTGAGCAGTTCTTC. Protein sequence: CASTRNSAEQFF.

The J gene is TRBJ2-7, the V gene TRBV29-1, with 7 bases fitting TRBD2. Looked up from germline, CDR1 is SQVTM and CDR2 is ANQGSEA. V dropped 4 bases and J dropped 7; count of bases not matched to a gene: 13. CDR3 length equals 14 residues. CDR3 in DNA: TGCAGCGTTGTTTCGAGAACAGCGGGAAATGAGCAGTACTTC. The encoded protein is CSVVSRTAGNEQYF.

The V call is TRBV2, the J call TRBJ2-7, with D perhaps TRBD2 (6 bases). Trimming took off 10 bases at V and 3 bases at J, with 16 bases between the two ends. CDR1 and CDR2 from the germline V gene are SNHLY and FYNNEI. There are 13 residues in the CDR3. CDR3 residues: CATQEGANYEQYF. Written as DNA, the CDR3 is TGTGCCACCCAGGAGGGAGCAAACTACGAGCAGTACTTC.

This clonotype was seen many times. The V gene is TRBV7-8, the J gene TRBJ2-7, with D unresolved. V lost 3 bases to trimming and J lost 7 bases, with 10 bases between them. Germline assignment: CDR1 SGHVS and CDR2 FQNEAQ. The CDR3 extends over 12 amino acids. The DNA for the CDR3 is TGTGCCAGCAGCTTCAGTTCACTGGAGCAGTACTTC. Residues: CASSFSSLEQYF.

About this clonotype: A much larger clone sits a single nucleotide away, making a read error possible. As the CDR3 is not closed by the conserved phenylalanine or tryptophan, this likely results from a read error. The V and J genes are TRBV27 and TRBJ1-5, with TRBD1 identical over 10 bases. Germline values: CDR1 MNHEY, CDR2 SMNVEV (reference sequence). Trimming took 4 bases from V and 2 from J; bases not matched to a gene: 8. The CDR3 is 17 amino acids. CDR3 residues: CASSSYSGTGGNQPQHS. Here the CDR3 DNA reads TGTGCCAGCAGTTCTTACTCCGGGACAGGGGGCAATCAGCCCCAGCATTCT.

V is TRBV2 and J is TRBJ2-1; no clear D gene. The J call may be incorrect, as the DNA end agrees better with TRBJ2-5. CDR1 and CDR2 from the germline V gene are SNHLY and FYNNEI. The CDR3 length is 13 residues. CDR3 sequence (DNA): TGTGCCAGCAGTGGCCTAATGGGAGAGACCCAGTACTTC. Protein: CASSGLMGETQYF.

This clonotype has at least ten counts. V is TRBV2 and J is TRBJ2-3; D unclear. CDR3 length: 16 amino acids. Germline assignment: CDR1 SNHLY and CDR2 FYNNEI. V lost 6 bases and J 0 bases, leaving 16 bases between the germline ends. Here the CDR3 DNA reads TGTGCCAGCAGGGATGCCGCAGCCTCTAGCACAGATACGCAGTATTTT. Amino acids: CASRDAAASSTDTQYF.

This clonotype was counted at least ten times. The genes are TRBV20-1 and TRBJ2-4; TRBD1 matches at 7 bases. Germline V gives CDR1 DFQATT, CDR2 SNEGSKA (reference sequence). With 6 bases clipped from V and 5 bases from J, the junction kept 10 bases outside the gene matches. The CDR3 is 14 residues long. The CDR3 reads CSAQTGILQNIQYF. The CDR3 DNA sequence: TGCAGTGCCCAGACAGGGATCCTGCAAAACATTCAGTACTTC.

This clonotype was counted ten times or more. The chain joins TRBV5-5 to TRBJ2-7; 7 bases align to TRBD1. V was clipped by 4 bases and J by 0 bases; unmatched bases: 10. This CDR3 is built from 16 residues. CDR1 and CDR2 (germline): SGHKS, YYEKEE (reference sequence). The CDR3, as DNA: TGTGCCAGCAGCCACTCCGGGACAGCACTCTCCTACGAGCAGTACTTC. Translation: CASSHSGTALSYEQYF.

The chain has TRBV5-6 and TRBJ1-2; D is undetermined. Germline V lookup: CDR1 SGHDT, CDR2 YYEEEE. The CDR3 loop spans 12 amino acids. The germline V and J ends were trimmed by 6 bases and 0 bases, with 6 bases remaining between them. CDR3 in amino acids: CASISANYGYTF. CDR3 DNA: TGTGCCAGCATATCAGCTAACTATGGCTACACCTTC.

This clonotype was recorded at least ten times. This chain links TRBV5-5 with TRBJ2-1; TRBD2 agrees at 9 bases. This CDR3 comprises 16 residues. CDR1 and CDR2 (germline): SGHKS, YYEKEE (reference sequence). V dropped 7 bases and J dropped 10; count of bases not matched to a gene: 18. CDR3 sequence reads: CASSTTGTSPFFEQFF. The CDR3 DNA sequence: TGTGCCAGCTCAACCACCGGGACTAGCCCTTTTTTCGAGCAGTTCTTC.

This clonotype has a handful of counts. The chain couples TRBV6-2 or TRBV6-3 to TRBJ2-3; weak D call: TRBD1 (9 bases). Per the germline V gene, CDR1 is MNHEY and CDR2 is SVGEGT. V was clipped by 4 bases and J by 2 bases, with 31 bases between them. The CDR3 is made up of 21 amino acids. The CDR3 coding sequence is TGTGCCAGCAGTTCCCGCGTAGGGGGACAGGGTACGGGGGGGCCCACAGATACGCAGTATTTT. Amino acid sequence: CASSSRVGGQGTGGPTDTQYF.

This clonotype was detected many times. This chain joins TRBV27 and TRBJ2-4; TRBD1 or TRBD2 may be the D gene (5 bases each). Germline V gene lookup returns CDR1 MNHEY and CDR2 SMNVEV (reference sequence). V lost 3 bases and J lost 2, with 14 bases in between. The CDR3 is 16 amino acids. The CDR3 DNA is TGTGCCAGCAGTTTCGGGAAGTCAGGGTCCAAAAACATTCAGTACTTC. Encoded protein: CASSFGKSGSKNIQYF.

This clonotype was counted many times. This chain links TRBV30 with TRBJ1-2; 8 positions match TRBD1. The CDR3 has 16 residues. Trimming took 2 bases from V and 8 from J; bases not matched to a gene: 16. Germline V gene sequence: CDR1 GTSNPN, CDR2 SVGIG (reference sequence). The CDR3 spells CAWSTLGQASSGGYTF. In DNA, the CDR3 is TGTGCCTGGAGTACATTGGGACAGGCCAGCAGTGGAGGCTACACCTTC.